The rows below give T cell receptor beta chains drawn from one sample of a study of graft-versus-host responses after intestinal transplantation. Sequencing was performed with immunoSEQ multiplex PCR; in TCRdb, only in-frame clones are kept and a portion is missing. The sample lists approximately 37,000 clones; around nine tenths were seen once. This specimen consisted of PBMCs, obtained just under 270 days after transplant. These receptors were collected from a human patient who received an intestinal transplant, so some T cells may come from the graft donor. CDR3s include the opening cysteine and the closing phenylalanine or tryptophan. D genes are given only for firm matches. A row's size may be missing; if present it is once, few, many or a size class.

V	D	size	J	CDR3	DNA
TRBV7-3	TRBD2	NA	TRBJ2-2	CASSLQLAGGTGELFF	TGTGCCAGCAGCTTACAGCTAGCGGGAGGCACCGGGGAGCTGTTTTTT
TRBV6-5	TRBD1	NA	TRBJ1-2	CASSRGTGGDYGYTF	TGTGCCAGCAGTCGTGGGACAGGGGGGGACTATGGCTACACCTTC
TRBV7-8	NA	NA	TRBJ2-7	CASSMGRAYEQYF	TGTGCCAGCAGCATGGGACGGGCCTACGAGCAGTACTTC
TRBV19	TRBD1	once	TRBJ2-5	CASSRWGQLQETQYF	TGTGCCAGTAGTAGATGGGGACAGCTACAAGAGACCCAGTACTTC
TRBV5-6	TRBD1	NA	TRBJ2-7	CASSLLGTGAYEQYF	TGTGCCAGCAGCCTCCTGGGGACAGGGGCATACGAGCAGTACTTC
TRBV30	NA	NA	TRBJ1-4	CACQGKNEKLFF	TGTGCCTGTCAGGGGAAGAATGAAAAACTGTTTTTT
TRBV11-2	TRBD1	NA	TRBJ2-2	CASSPRRTGGLNTGELFF	TGTGCCAGCAGCCCTCGTAGAACAGGGGGCTTAAACACCGGGGAGCTGTTTTTT
TRBV4-1	NA	NA	TRBJ2-7	CASSHAGAGYEQYF	TGCGCCAGCAGCCACGCCGGAGCTGGCTACGAGCAGTACTTC
TRBV4-1	NA	NA	TRBJ2-5	CASSYRTLQGPETQYF	TGCGCCAGCAGCTACCGAACCCTACAGGGACCCGAGACCCAGTACTTC
TRBV6-5	TRBD2	NA	TRBJ2-2	CASSYMWGGTGELFF	TGTGCCAGCAGCTACATGTGGGGGGGCACCGGGGAGCTGTTTTTT
TRBV14	NA	NA	TRBJ2-1	CASSLLLDSAYNEQFF	TGTGCCAGCAGCCTACTACTGGACAGTGCCTACAATGAGCAGTTCTTC
TRBV6-5	TRBD1	once	TRBJ1-2	CASSTTGRANYGYTF	TGTGCCAGCAGCACGACAGGGAGGGCTAACTATGGCTACACCTTC
TRBV6-1	NA	NA	TRBJ1-3	CASRRGHTIYF	TGTGCCAGCAGGAGGGGCCACACCATATATTTT
TRBV2	NA	NA	TRBJ1-2	CASSLQGSGYTF	TGTGCCAGCAGTCTACAGGGCTCTGGCTACACCTTC
TRBV9	NA	NA	TRBJ2-2	CASSVTGVNTGELFF	TGTGCCAGCAGCGTAACGGGGGTGAACACCGGGGAGCTGTTTTTT
TRBV9	TRBD1	NA	TRBJ1-2	CASSVGAGGLNYGYTF	TGTGCCAGCAGCGTAGGGGCAGGGGGCCTCAACTATGGCTACACCTTC